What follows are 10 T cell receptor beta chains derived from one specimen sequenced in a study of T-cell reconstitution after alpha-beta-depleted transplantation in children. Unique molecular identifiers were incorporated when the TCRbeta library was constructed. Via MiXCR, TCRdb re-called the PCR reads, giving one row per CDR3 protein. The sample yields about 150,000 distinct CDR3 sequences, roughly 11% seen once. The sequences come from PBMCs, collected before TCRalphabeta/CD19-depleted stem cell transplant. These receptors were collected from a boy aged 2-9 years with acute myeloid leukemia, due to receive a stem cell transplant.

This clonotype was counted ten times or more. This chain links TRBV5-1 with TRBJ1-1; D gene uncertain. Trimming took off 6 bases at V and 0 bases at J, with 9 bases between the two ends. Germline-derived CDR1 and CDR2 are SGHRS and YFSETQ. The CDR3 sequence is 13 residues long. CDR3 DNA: TGCGCCAGCAACGCAGAATTGAACACTGAAGCTTTCTTT. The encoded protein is CASNAELNTEAFF.

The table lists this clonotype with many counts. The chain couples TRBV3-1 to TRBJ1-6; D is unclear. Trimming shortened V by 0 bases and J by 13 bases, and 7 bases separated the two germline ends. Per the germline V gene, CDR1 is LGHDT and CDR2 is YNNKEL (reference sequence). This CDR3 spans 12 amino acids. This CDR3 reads CASSQERAPLHF. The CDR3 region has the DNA TGTGCCAGCAGCCAAGAAAGGGCTCCCCTCCACTTT.

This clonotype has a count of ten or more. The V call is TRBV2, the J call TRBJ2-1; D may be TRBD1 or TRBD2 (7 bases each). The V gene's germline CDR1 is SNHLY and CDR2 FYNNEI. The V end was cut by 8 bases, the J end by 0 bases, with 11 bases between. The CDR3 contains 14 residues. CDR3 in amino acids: CASQGGSSYNEQFF. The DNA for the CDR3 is TGTGCCAGCCAGGGGGGGAGCTCCTACAATGAGCAGTTCTTC.

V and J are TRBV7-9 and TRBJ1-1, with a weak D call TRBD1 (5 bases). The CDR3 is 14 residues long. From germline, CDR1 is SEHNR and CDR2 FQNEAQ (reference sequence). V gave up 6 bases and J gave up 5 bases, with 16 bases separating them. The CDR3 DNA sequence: TGTGCCAGCAGACCCCAGGGCTACCAGACTGAAGCTTTCTTT. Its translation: CASRPQGYQTEAFF.

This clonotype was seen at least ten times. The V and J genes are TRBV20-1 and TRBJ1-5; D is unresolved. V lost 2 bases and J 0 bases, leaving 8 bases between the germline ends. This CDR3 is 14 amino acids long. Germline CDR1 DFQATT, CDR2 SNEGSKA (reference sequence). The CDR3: CSARRSYSNQPQHF. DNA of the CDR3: TGCAGTGCTAGAAGGAGTTATAGCAATCAGCCCCAGCATTTT.

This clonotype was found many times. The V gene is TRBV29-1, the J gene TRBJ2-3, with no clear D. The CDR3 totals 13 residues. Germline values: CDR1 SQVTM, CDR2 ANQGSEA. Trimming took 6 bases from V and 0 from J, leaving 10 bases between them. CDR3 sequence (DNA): TGCAGCGTGGACGAGAGAAGCACAGATACGCAGTATTTT. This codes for CSVDERSTDTQYF.

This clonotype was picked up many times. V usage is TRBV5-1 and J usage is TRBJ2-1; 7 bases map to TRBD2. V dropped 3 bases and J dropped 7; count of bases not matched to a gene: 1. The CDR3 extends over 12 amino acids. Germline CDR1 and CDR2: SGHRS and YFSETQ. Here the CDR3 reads CASSWGGNEQFF. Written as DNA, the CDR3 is TGCGCCAGCAGCTGGGGGGGTAATGAGCAGTTCTTC.

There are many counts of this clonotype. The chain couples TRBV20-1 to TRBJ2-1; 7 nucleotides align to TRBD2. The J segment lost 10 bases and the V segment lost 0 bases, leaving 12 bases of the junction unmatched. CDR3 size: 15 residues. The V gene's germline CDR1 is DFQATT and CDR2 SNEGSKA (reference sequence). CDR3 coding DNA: TGCAGTGCTAGAGAGAGCGGGGACCTCCCCAAGGAGCAGTTCTTC. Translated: CSARESGDLPKEQFF.

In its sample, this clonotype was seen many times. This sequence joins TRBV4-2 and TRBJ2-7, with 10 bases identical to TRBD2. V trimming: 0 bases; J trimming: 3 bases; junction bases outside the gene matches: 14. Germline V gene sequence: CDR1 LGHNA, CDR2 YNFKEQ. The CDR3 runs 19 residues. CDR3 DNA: TGTGCCAGCAGCCAAGATAGTGAACTAGCGGGATCTACGGTCTACGAGCAGTACTTC. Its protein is CASSQDSELAGSTVYEQYF.

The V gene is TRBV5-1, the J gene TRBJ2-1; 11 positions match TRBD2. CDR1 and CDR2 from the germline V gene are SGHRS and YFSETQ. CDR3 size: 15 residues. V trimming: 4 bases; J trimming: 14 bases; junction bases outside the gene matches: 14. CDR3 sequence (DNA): TGCGCCAGCAGCCCAGGGCCCCCAACTAGCGGGAGAGAGTTCTTC. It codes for CASSPGPPTSGREFF.